This T cell receptor beta chain was profiled in a study of T-cell memory formation after mild COVID-19. This clonotype was seen only a few times. This CDR3 has 14 residues. Per the germline V gene, CDR1 is SGHTA and CDR2 is FQGNSA. V gave up 9 bases and J gave up 3 bases, with 16 bases separating them. Using its own MiXCR run on the 5' RACE reads, TCRdb lists one record per CDR3 protein. The sample shows more than 200,000 distinct CDR3 sequences, 16% of them seen only once. This receptor was taken from a young man who had mild COVID-19 (a few samples of this study predate the infection). Cell type and time point are not known. Source material: PBMCs or a T cell subset sorted from them (not recorded which). This chain links TRBV7-2 with TRBJ2-3; the D gene could be TRBD1 or TRBD2 (5 bases each). The CDR3 reads CASTRGVDTDTQYF. DNA for the CDR3: TGTGCCAGTACTAGGGGCGTGGATACAGATACGCAGTATTTT.